The rows below give T cell receptor beta chains drawn from one sample of a study of response to subunit inactivated influenza vaccine. TCRdb itself ran the RT-PCR reads through MiXCR, one entry per CDR3 protein. Of some 480,000 distinct CDR3 sequences in the sample, about 10% were seen once. The sequencing used PBMCs from blood, collected roughly 45 days after vaccination. The receptors derive from a middle-aged man who received an inactivated influenza vaccine. CDR3s include the opening cysteine and the closing phenylalanine or tryptophan. The D gene is left open where the match is weak. Where a row states a size, it is once, few, many or the class of an expanded clone; other rows omit it.

d_call: TRBD1
clone_size: many
j_call: TRBJ2-1
v_call: TRBV5-1
cdr3_aa: CASGKLGHGTERYNEQFF
cdr3_nt: TGCGCCAGCGGAAAATTGGGGCACGGGACAGAACGCTACAATGAGCAGTTCTTC

d_call: .
clone_size: .
j_call: TRBJ2-2
v_call: TRBV4-3
cdr3_aa: CASSQEMTNTGELFF
cdr3_nt: TGCGCCAGCAGCCAAGAAATGACGAACACCGGGGAGCTGTTTTTT

d_call: TRBD1
clone_size: few
j_call: TRBJ1-5
v_call: TRBV6-1
cdr3_aa: CASSWDREEPQHF
cdr3_nt: TGTGCCAGCAGCTGGGACAGAGAAGAGCCCCAGCATTTT

d_call: .
clone_size: many
j_call: TRBJ2-7
v_call: TRBV7-8
cdr3_aa: CASSLASTGWEQYF
cdr3_nt: TGTGCCAGCAGCTTAGCCTCGACCGGGTGGGAGCAGTACTTC

d_call: .
clone_size: many
j_call: TRBJ1-4
v_call: TRBV12-3/TRBV12-4
cdr3_aa: CASSLFSTWSEKLFF
cdr3_nt: TGTGCCAGCAGTTTATTCAGCACATGGAGTGAAAAACTGTTTTTT

d_call: .
clone_size: .
j_call: TRBJ2-3
v_call: TRBV5-1
cdr3_aa: CASSLAWDTQYF
cdr3_nt: TGCGCCAGCAGCTTGGCCTGGGACACGCAGTATTTT

d_call: .
clone_size: .
j_call: TRBJ2-5
v_call: TRBV7-7
cdr3_aa: CASSLGNGLETQYF
cdr3_nt: TGTGCTAGCAGCTTAGGGAATGGGTTAGAGACCCAGTACTTC

d_call: .
clone_size: few
j_call: TRBJ2-3
v_call: TRBV13
cdr3_aa: CASSNRDLADTQYF
cdr3_nt: TGTGCCAGCAGCAACAGGGACCTCGCAGATACGCAGTATTTT

d_call: TRBD2
clone_size: many
j_call: TRBJ2-3
v_call: TRBV5-1
cdr3_aa: CASREGLELTDTQYF
cdr3_nt: TGCGCCAGCAGAGAGGGACTAGAACTCACAGATACGCAGTATTTT

d_call: TRBD1
clone_size: few
j_call: TRBJ2-7
v_call: TRBV5-1
cdr3_aa: CASSSDRVSEGQYF
cdr3_nt: TGCGCCAGCAGCTCGGACAGGGTGAGCGAAGGGCAGTACTTC